The 27 T cell receptor beta chains in this list originate from one sample, sequenced in a study of OX40 agonist ivuxolimab in advanced cancers. TCRdb keeps only in-frame clones here, not all; method: immunoSEQ multiplex PCR. The sample lists tens of thousands of clones, about four fifths occurring once. The source material was CD4+ or CD8+ T cells sorted from blood, sampled in a trial of the OX40 agonist ivuxolimab. The receptors were gathered from an adult with an advanced solid tumor such as melanoma, head and neck, liver or kidney cancer.

The chain employs TRBV5-4 and TRBJ2-1; 7 nucleotides match TRBD2. The length of the CDR3 is 16 residues. Germline V CDR1 and CDR2: SGHNT, YYREEE (reference sequence). V shed 2 bases and J 0 bases; nucleotides not matched to a gene: 5. CDR3 loop: CASSLGGGSSYNEQFF. The CDR3 coding sequence is TGTGCCAGCAGCTTAGGAGGCGGGAGCTCCTACAATGAGCAGTTCTTC. The complete variable domain, with remaining parts taken from reference TRBV5-4 and TRBJ2-1, reads ETGVTQSPTHLIKTRGQQVTLRCSSQSGHNTVSWYQQALGQGPQFIFQYYREEENGRGNFPPRFSGLQFPNYSSELNVNALELDDSALYLCASSLGGGSSYNEQFFGPGTRLTVL.

This chain uses TRBV5-4 with TRBJ2-5; 7 bases are shared with TRBD2. CDR3 size: 16 residues. Germline V lookup: CDR1 SGHNT, CDR2 YYREEE (reference sequence). Unmatched junction bases numbered 14, after V lost 4 bases and J lost 5 bases. The CDR3 DNA reads TGTGCCAGCAGCATTGGGACTACCCGGGGGGAGGAGACCCAGTACTTC. This encodes CASSIGTTRGEETQYF.

V gene TRBV9 combines with J gene TRBJ2-1, with a tentative D call TRBD2 (5 bases). The CDR3 is made up of 16 amino acids. Per germline, CDR1 SGDLS and CDR2 YYNGEE. Trimming cost V 2 bases and J 7 bases, with 19 bases left between them. The chain's CDR3 is CASSVPPGVVGNEQFF. CDR3 coding DNA: TGTGCCAGCAGCGTCCCACCCGGGGTAGTGGGTAATGAGCAGTTCTTC.

With regard to this clone: The same CDR3 arises from other DNA sequences in this sample as well. The genes are TRBV5-6 and TRBJ1-1; no definite D call. Trimming pared 1 base from V and 1 base from J, leaving 2 bases between. This CDR3 is built from 12 residues. From germline, CDR1 is SGHDT and CDR2 YYEEEE. CDR3: CASSLWNTEAFF. DNA for the CDR3: TGTGCCAGCAGCTTGTGGAACACTGAAGCTTTCTTT.

This rearrangement joins TRBV25-1 to TRBJ1-4; 7 nucleotides line up with TRBD1. Germline-derived CDR1 and CDR2 are MGHDK and SYGVNS. Germline trimming cut 5 bases from V and 8 bases from J; bases unmatched to any gene: 8. The CDR3 runs to 14 residues. The CDR3, as DNA: TGTGCCAGCAGTAGAGGGGGCGCAGAAGAAAAACTGTTTTTT. Residues: CASSRGGAEEKLFF.

This chain uses TRBV19 with TRBJ1-5; weak D call: TRBD1 (6 bases). V dropped 4 bases and J dropped 0 bases, with 10 bases sitting between them. Germline CDR1 and CDR2: LNHDA and SQIVND (reference sequence). The CDR3 is 15 amino acids. The DNA of the CDR3 is TGTGCCAGTAGTACATCGACAGGTAGCAATCAGCCCCAGCATTTT. Encoded protein: CASSTSTGSNQPQHF.

V usage is TRBV19 and J usage is TRBJ1-2, with D unresolved. From germline, CDR1 is LNHDA and CDR2 SQIVND (reference sequence). V was shortened by 5 bases and J by 7 bases, with 14 bases between the two germline ends. This CDR3 is 13 amino acids long. Here the CDR3 DNA reads TGTGCCAGTAGTCCGGAGATGAGGACTGGCTACACCTTC. Translation gives CASSPEMRTGYTF.

The chain employs TRBV30 and TRBJ1-4; possible D gene TRBD1, 6 bases. Germline V gene data show CDR1 as GTSNPN and CDR2 as SVGIG (reference sequence). CDR3 length: 17 amino acids. V was trimmed by 1 base and J by 0 bases, leaving 15 bases between them. The CDR3 bases are TGTGCCTGGAGTGACAAAACGAGGACAGCAACTAATGAAAAACTGTTTTTT. Translating gives CAWSDKTRTATNEKLFF.

This chain uses TRBV7-2 with TRBJ1-1; a weak D match, TRBD1 (6 bases). This CDR3 is 15 amino acids long. Germline V lookup: CDR1 SGHTA, CDR2 FQGNSA. The V end lost 0 bases, the J end lost 11 bases, and 19 bases lay between the germline ends. The CDR3 coding sequence is TGTGCCAGCAGCTTAGCGGGGGGCCCCGGGAGGTCGGCTTTCTTT. It encodes CASSLAGGPGRSAFF.

V usage is TRBV27 and J usage is TRBJ2-7; 8 bases map to TRBD2. The ends lost 2 bases at V and 4 bases at J; junction bases unmatched: 7. In germline, CDR1 is MNHEY, CDR2 SMNVEV (reference sequence). The CDR3 spans 15 residues. CDR3 sequence reads: CASSLKRTSLYEQYF. CDR3 nucleotides: TGTGCCAGCAGTTTAAAAAGGACTAGCCTGTACGAGCAGTACTTC.

The chain uses TRBV12-5 and TRBJ1-5; TRBD1 is a possible D gene (6 bases). CDR1 and CDR2 from the germline V gene are LGHNT and FRNRAP. The ends were cut back, 7 bases at V and 4 bases at J, with 11 bases in the middle. The CDR3 spans 13 residues. CDR3 in amino acids: CASAQGGNQPQHF. In DNA, the CDR3 is TGTGCTAGTGCCCAAGGGGGAAATCAGCCCCAGCATTTT.

The chain recombines TRBV27 with TRBJ2-4; D remains unclear. This CDR3 is 12 amino acids long. V was trimmed by 6 bases and J by 5 bases, leaving 8 bases between them. Germline V lookup: CDR1 MNHEY, CDR2 SMNVEV (reference sequence). CDR3 nucleotide sequence: TGTGCCAGCAGGGCAGTAGAAAACATTCAGTACTTC. Its translation is CASRAVENIQYF.

This chain links TRBV9 with TRBJ2-7, with 8 nucleotides matching TRBD1. The CDR3 spans 15 residues. Germline CDR1 and CDR2: SGDLS and YYNGEE. The J segment lost 2 bases and the V segment lost 2 bases, leaving 6 bases of the junction unmatched. The CDR3 DNA is TGTGCCAGCAGCGTTTCCGGGACAGGACCCTACGAGCAGTACTTC. Its translation is CASSVSGTGPYEQYF.

This clone was seen a handful of times. The rearrangement joins TRBV6-5 to TRBJ2-7; D might be TRBD1 (6 bases). The V and J ends lost 0 bases and 2 bases respectively, with 14 bases between them. CDR3 length equals 16 residues. Germline assignment: CDR1 MNHEY and CDR2 SVGAGI. The CDR3 loop is CASSYSAQGRPYEQYF. Here the CDR3 DNA reads TGTGCCAGCAGTTACTCGGCACAGGGTCGGCCCTACGAGCAGTACTTC.

The chain combines TRBV9 with TRBJ2-3, with 8 positions matching TRBD2. Germline CDR1 is SGDLS and CDR2 is YYNGEE. With 0 bases clipped from V and 1 base from J, the junction kept 4 bases outside the gene matches. This CDR3 contains 16 residues. The CDR3, as DNA: TGTGCCAGCAGCGTAGACACACTAGCGGGCACAGATACGCAGTATTTT. It translates to CASSVDTLAGTDTQYF.

This sequence joins TRBV6-5 and TRBJ1-2; D might be TRBD1 (5 bases). Trimming left V 0 bases short and J 2 bases short, with 7 bases between. There are 14 residues in the CDR3. Germline loops: CDR1 MNHEY, CDR2 SVGAGI. The CDR3: CASSYSRQNYGYTF. The CDR3 DNA sequence: TGTGCCAGCAGTTACTCAAGACAGAACTATGGCTACACCTTC.

V usage is TRBV6-6 and J usage is TRBJ1-2, with TRBD1 as a possible D gene (5 bases). CDR3 size: 12 residues. Trimming stripped 6 bases from V and 4 bases from J, with 9 bases between. Germline V gene sequence: CDR1 MNHNY, CDR2 SVGAGI (reference sequence). Written as DNA, the CDR3 is TGTGCCAGCAGGGAACAGGTCTATGGCTACACCTTC. Protein: CASREQVYGYTF.

This rearrangement joins TRBV4-3 to TRBJ1-2; 7 bases are shared with TRBD1. This CDR3 contains 17 residues. Germline lookup yields CDR1 LGHNA and CDR2 YSLEER. Trimming cost V 4 bases and J 0 bases; bases outside gene matches: 11. The CDR3 here is CASSLSRDREANYGYTF. Here the CDR3 DNA reads TGCGCCAGCAGCCTCTCCCGGGACAGAGAAGCTAACTATGGCTACACCTTC.

The chain links TRBV4-1 to TRBJ2-7; TRBD2 agrees at 8 bases. J gave up 0 bases and V 2 bases, and 3 bases lay outside the gene matches. In germline, CDR1 is MGHRA, CDR2 YSYEKL. CDR3 length equals 15 residues. The CDR3 protein is CASSQSGSSSYEQYF. The CDR3, as DNA: TGCGCCAGCAGCCAAAGCGGGAGCAGCTCCTACGAGCAGTACTTC.

This clone has only a few counts. J is TRBJ1-2 and V is TRBV25-1, with unresolved D. Trimming shortened V by 4 bases and J by 4 bases, and 10 bases separated the two germline ends. CDR1 is MGHDK, CDR2 SYGVNS, per germline. This CDR3 has 13 amino acids. CDR3 nucleotide sequence: TGTGCCAGCAGTGTGGCCATCGGCTATGGCTACACCTTC. This codes for CASSVAIGYGYTF.

The sample holds one count of this clone. The J gene is TRBJ2-3, the V gene TRBV7-3; D remains unclear. V lost 0 bases to trimming and J lost 0 bases, with 7 bases between them. Per the germline V gene, CDR1 is SGHTA and CDR2 is FQGTGA. The CDR3 contains 15 residues. The DNA of the CDR3 is TGTGCCAGCAGCTTAACCCTAACTAGCACAGATACGCAGTATTTT. Residues: CASSLTLTSTDTQYF.

The V call is TRBV2, the J call TRBJ2-1, with D unresolved. There are 11 residues in the CDR3. V lost 4 bases to trimming and J lost 6 bases, with 4 bases between them. The germline V gene has CDR1 SNHLY and CDR2 FYNNEI. The CDR3 nucleotides read TGTGCCAGCAGTGTGTTCAATGAGCAGTTCTTC. This codes for CASSVFNEQFF.

The chain recombines TRBV7-8 with TRBJ2-7, with 7 bases lining up with TRBD1. The CDR3 extends over 14 amino acids. Germline CDR1 SGHVS, CDR2 FQNEAQ. J was trimmed by 5 bases and V by 5 bases; bases with no gene match: 9. Here the CDR3 reads CASSPTGVGNEQYF. The CDR3 bases are TGTGCCAGCAGCCCAACAGGGGTAGGCAACGAGCAGTACTTC.

Written as DNA, the CDR3 is TGTGCCACCAGCAGAGGGAGGGACTCGGGGATCCTTGGCTACACCTTC. Amino acid sequence: CATSRGRDSGILGYTF. The gene calls are TRBV15 and TRBJ1-2, with a weak D call TRBD1 (5 bases). The CDR3 contains 16 residues. Germline V gene lookup returns CDR1 LNHNV and CDR2 YYDKDF (reference sequence). The V end was cut by 1 base, the J end by 7 bases, with 19 bases between.

The V gene is TRBV5-1, the J gene TRBJ2-7, with no clear D. CDR3 length equals 11 residues. From germline, CDR1 is SGHRS and CDR2 YFSETQ. V was cut by 0 bases and J by 6 bases, with 4 bases left in between. In DNA form, the CDR3 reads TGCGCCAGCAGCTTGGAGGGCGAGCAGTACTTC. It yields the protein CASSLEGEQYF.

The chain couples TRBV5-6 to TRBJ1-2, with D perhaps TRBD1 (6 bases). The CDR3 has 14 amino acids. Looked up from germline, CDR1 is SGHDT and CDR2 is YYEEEE. The V gene lost 1 base and the J gene lost 8 bases, with 15 bases spanning the gap. CDR3 residues: CASSLYPGVGGYTF. CDR3 bases: TGTGCCAGCAGCTTGTATCCAGGGGTGGGCGGCTACACCTTC.

This chain connects TRBV4-1 to TRBJ2-2; D remains ambiguous. The V and J ends lost 0 bases and 4 bases respectively, with 9 bases between them. This CDR3 has 15 amino acids. CDR1 is MGHRA, CDR2 YSYEKL, per germline. The CDR3 DNA reads TGCGCCAGCAGCCAAGATTACGGTTTCACCGGGGAGCTGTTTTTT. Translating gives CASSQDYGFTGELFF.